This is a list of T cell receptor beta chains from one sample in a study of blood T cell repertoires in COVID-19. The data were produced by immunoSEQ multiplex PCR, yet TCRdb's version contains in-frame clones alone and is incomplete. Among 300,000 or so clones listed, approximately 89% were seen once. The sequencing sample was made of peripheral blood. These receptors were collected from a woman aged 25 to 39 who had recovered from COVID-19. Each CDR3 is given with its conserved first and last residue. The D gene is left open where the match is weak. Rows give clone size only sometimes, using once, few, many, or a class for an expanded clone.

size	J	V	D	DNA	CDR3
-	TRBJ2-2	TRBV7-6	-	TGTGCCAGCAGCTCCGCCGGAGGGAGCAGCGGGGAGCTGTTTTTT	CASSSAGGSSGELFF
-	TRBJ2-7	TRBV5-1	-	TGCGCCAGCAGCCCGAACCCGACGAAGGGGCTCTACGAGCAGTACTTC	CASSPNPTKGLYEQYF
once	TRBJ2-7	TRBV5-4	-	TGTGCCAGCAGCTTAAGTCCTAGCTACGAGCAGTACTTC	CASSLSPSYEQYF
-	TRBJ1-1	TRBV6-5	-	TGTGCCAGCAGTCGGCTCCCCCGGGACACTGAAGCTTTCTTT	CASSRLPRDTEAFF
-	TRBJ2-5	TRBV28	TRBD2	TGTGCCAGCAGTTTGGGTTGGGCTAGCGGGGGCGCCTGGGAGACCCAGTACTTC	CASSLGWASGGAWETQYF
-	TRBJ1-1	TRBV19	-	TGTGCCAGTAGCCCCGGGGAGGGTCGCACTGAAGCTTTCTTT	CASSPGEGRTEAFF
-	TRBJ1-1	TRBV27	-	TGTGCCAGCAGCCCCCAGGGGAGTAACACTGAAGCTTTCTTT	CASSPQGSNTEAFF
once	TRBJ1-1	TRBV2	-	TGTGCCAGACATGGCTTCGTCGATGGAGGGGATAGGAACACTGAAGCTTTCTTT	CARHGFVDGGDRNTEAFF
few	TRBJ1-2	TRBV9	-	TGTGCCAGCAGCTCGGGAAGGAACAACTATGGCTACACCTTC	CASSSGRNNYGYTF
-	TRBJ1-5	TRBV3-1/TRBV3-2	-	TGTGCCAGCAGCCTTCGATCCAGGCCTGGAAAGAGTCAGCCCCAGCATTTT	CASSLRSRPGKSQPQHF
-	TRBJ1-1	TRBV27	-	TGTGCCAGCAGTTTTCTGGGCCTCTCGAACACTGAAGCTTTCTTT	CASSFLGLSNTEAFF
-	TRBJ1-2	TRBV10-3	-	TGTGCCATCAGTGACGGAGGGATGAACTATGGCTACACCTTC	CAISDGGMNYGYTF
-	TRBJ2-1	TRBV18	-	TGTGCCAGCTCACCACCCTGGGGGGGCCAATACAATGAGCAGTTCTTC	CASSPPWGGQYNEQFF
-	TRBJ1-4	TRBV4-3	TRBD1	TGCGCCAGCAGCCAAGACCCGCCGGGACAGAGGGGGCCAGCAACTAATGAAAAACTGTTTTTT	CASSQDPPGQRGPATNEKLFF
-	TRBJ1-1	TRBV3-1/TRBV3-2	-	TGTGCCAGCAGGGACCACGGGGGGGAGACTGAAGCTTTCTTT	CASRDHGGETEAFF
-	TRBJ1-2	TRBV10-3	TRBD1	TGTGCCATCAGTAAGGGACAGGGAAGGGCTAACTATGGCTACACCTTC	CAISKGQGRANYGYTF
-	TRBJ2-1	TRBV11-2	TRBD2	TGTGCCAGCAGCTTAGTGGGGGCGGGGGGCGATGAGCAGTTCTTC	CASSLVGAGGDEQFF
-	TRBJ2-7	TRBV11-1	TRBD1	TGTGCCAGCAGCTTAGCAGGACAGGGTGGCGAGCAGTACTTC	CASSLAGQGGEQYF
-	TRBJ1-1	TRBV4-2	-	TGTGCCAGCAGCCAAGAAGGGGCAGGCACTGAAGCTTTCTTT	CASSQEGAGTEAFF
-	TRBJ2-1	TRBV6-4	TRBD2	TGTGCCAGCACGGAAGTTGCGGGGGGCGATGAGCAGTTCTTC	CASTEVAGGDEQFF
-	TRBJ1-5	TRBV27	TRBD1	TGTGCCAGCAGACGGAGACAGGGGGCGGATCAGCCCCAGCATTTT	CASRRRQGADQPQHF
-	TRBJ1-2	TRBV28	-	TGTGCCAGCAGTTTGGGGGCGGTCGGGGACTATGGCTACACCTTC	CASSLGAVGDYGYTF
-	TRBJ2-1	TRBV5-4	TRBD2	TGTGCCAGCAGCTCCGGGACTAGCGGTTTCTACAATGAGCAGTTCTTC	CASSSGTSGFYNEQFF
-	TRBJ2-3	TRBV6-1	-	TGTGCCAGCAGTGAAAGGTGGGGGGGCGCAGATACGCAGTATTTT	CASSERWGGADTQYF
-	TRBJ1-4	TRBV11-2	-	TGTGCCAGCAGCTTAAGAGAATATGGCCCTTCGGGGGAAAAACTGTTTTTT	CASSLREYGPSGEKLFF
-	TRBJ2-1	TRBV12-3/TRBV12-4	-	TGTGCCAGCAGTTTACGGTCGGGATCGCGGTTCTTC	CASSLRSGSRFF
-	TRBJ2-3	TRBV4-3	TRBD2	TGCGCCAGCAACACCAACGCGGGGGGCACAGATACGCAGTATTTT	CASNTNAGGTDTQYF
-	TRBJ2-6	TRBV18	-	TGTGCCAGCTCACCACCGGTACAAGACAGAGGATCTGGGGCCAACGTCCTGACTTTC	CASSPPVQDRGSGANVLTF
-	TRBJ1-3	TRBV6-5	-	TGTGCCAGCAGTATTTACTCTGGAAACACCATATATTTT	CASSIYSGNTIYF
-	TRBJ1-5	TRBV19	-	TGTGCCAGTAGGGAAAGGGGCGATCAGCCCCAGCATTTT	CASRERGDQPQHF
-	TRBJ1-2	TRBV2	TRBD1	TGTGCCAGCAGTGCGACCGGGACAGGGGGCTTTGATGGCTACACCTTC	CASSATGTGGFDGYTF
-	TRBJ1-5	TRBV6-2/TRBV6-3	-	TGTGCCAGCAGTTATCGCGGTACGGAGCCCCAGCATTTT	CASSYRGTEPQHF
-	TRBJ1-3	TRBV18	TRBD1	TGTGCCAGCTCACCAAGGACAGGGTTTCGAAACACCATATATTTT	CASSPRTGFRNTIYF
-	TRBJ2-3	TRBV19	TRBD2	TGTGCCAGTAGTATTTTAGCGGGGGGCACAGATACGCAGTATTTT	CASSILAGGTDTQYF
-	TRBJ1-3	TRBV20-1	TRBD1	TGCAGTGCTAGTATGACAGGGCCTGGAAACACCATATATTTT	CSASMTGPGNTIYF
few	TRBJ2-7	TRBV5-6	TRBD2	TGTGCCAGCAGCCGGGAGGAGCTGCAGTACTTC	CASSREELQYF
-	TRBJ1-1	TRBV19	-	TGTGCCAGTAGTATAGGGCAGGGGAACACTGAAGCTTTCTTT	CASSIGQGNTEAFF
-	TRBJ1-4	TRBV24-1	-	TGTGCCACCAGTGACGGAGGGGCAACTAATGAAAAACTGTTTTTT	CATSDGGATNEKLFF
-	TRBJ2-3	TRBV3-1/TRBV3-2	TRBD2	TGTGCCAGCAGCCAAGAGGGGTATGGTAGCGGGGGATCGGATACGCAGTATTTT	CASSQEGYGSGGSDTQYF
-	TRBJ1-1	TRBV5-1	-	TGCGCCAGCAGCGGCGATCGAGGGAACACTGAAGCTTTCTTT	CASSGDRGNTEAFF
-	TRBJ2-7	TRBV18	-	TGTGCCAGCTCACCACGTAAGGGGGCGGGAGAGCAGTACTTC	CASSPRKGAGEQYF
-	TRBJ1-5	TRBV30	TRBD1	TGTGCCTGGAGTCGCAGGGGGCGAGTAAACAATCAGCCCCAGCATTTT	CAWSRRGRVNNQPQHF
-	TRBJ2-1	TRBV5-1	TRBD2	TGCGCCAGCAGCTTGACGGCTAGCGGGGGTTACAATGAGCAGTTCTTC	CASSLTASGGYNEQFF
-	TRBJ2-1	TRBV7-7	TRBD1	TGTGCCAGCAGCCTGGGTTCTGGACAGGGTGAGCAGTTCTTC	CASSLGSGQGEQFF
-	TRBJ2-1	TRBV21-1	-	TGTGCCAGCAGCAAAAGGAACCGACATGTTCTCTACAATGAGCAGTTCTTC	CASSKRNRHVLYNEQFF
-	TRBJ1-2	TRBV12-5	TRBD1	TGTGCTAGTGGTTTGAAGACAGGGGATGGCTACACCTTC	CASGLKTGDGYTF
-	TRBJ2-6	TRBV21-1	-	TGTGCCAGCAGCAAAACGGACGGACATCGAACTGGGGCCAACGTCCTGACTTTC	CASSKTDGHRTGANVLTF
-	TRBJ1-1	TRBV5-1	-	TGCGCCAGCAGCTGGTCTACACAGGGGAACACTGAAGCTTTCTTT	CASSWSTQGNTEAFF
-	TRBJ1-5	TRBV18	-	TGTGCCAGCTCATTAACAGTGGGCAATCAGCCCCAGCATTTT	CASSLTVGNQPQHF
-	TRBJ1-4	TRBV19	-	TGTGCCAGTAGTATACAGGCAACTAATGAAAAACTGTTTTTT	CASSIQATNEKLFF
-	TRBJ1-1	TRBV29-1	-	TGCAGCGTTGCTGGGGGCGCGGAAACTGAAGCTTTCTTT	CSVAGGAETEAFF
-	TRBJ1-4	TRBV5-1	-	TGCGCCAGCAGCTTGGGACGGGGGGTGCGGGAAAAACTGTTTTTT	CASSLGRGVREKLFF
once	TRBJ2-3	TRBV4-3	TRBD2	TGCGCCAGCAGCCAAGAAGCGGGGCCCACAGATACGCAGTATTTT	CASSQEAGPTDTQYF